The clone carrying this T cell receptor beta chain was seen a handful of times. Its antigen is not identified. This record belongs to a study of identical twins. A universal primer site arose from template switching, and cDNA bore unique molecular identifiers. One entry per CDR3 protein, called by TCRdb with MiXCR from the 5' RACE reads. In the table there are 1.5 million to 2 million distinct CDR3 sequences, less than 35% of which are singletons. General study results and limits: Modelling approaches yielded underestimates of out-of-frame TCR alpha sharing between monozygotic twins. For cord blood, abundant beta clonotypes had fewer insertions, unlike memory repertoires, which showed none. Weaker excess sharing between twins was seen in beta out-of-frame sequences.

Germline values: CDR1 MDHEN, CDR2 SYDVKM. This CDR3 has 15 residues. V dropped 3 bases and J dropped 1 base, with 12 bases sitting between them. This rearrangement joins TRBV28 to TRBJ1-1; D may be TRBD1 (5 bases). The source is a newborn girl in good health. Sequencing was carried out using cord blood. In DNA form, the CDR3 reads TGTGCCAGCAGTTTTCAGGGTTTAGGGAACACTGAAGCTTTCTTT. Encoded protein: CASSFQGLGNTEAFF.